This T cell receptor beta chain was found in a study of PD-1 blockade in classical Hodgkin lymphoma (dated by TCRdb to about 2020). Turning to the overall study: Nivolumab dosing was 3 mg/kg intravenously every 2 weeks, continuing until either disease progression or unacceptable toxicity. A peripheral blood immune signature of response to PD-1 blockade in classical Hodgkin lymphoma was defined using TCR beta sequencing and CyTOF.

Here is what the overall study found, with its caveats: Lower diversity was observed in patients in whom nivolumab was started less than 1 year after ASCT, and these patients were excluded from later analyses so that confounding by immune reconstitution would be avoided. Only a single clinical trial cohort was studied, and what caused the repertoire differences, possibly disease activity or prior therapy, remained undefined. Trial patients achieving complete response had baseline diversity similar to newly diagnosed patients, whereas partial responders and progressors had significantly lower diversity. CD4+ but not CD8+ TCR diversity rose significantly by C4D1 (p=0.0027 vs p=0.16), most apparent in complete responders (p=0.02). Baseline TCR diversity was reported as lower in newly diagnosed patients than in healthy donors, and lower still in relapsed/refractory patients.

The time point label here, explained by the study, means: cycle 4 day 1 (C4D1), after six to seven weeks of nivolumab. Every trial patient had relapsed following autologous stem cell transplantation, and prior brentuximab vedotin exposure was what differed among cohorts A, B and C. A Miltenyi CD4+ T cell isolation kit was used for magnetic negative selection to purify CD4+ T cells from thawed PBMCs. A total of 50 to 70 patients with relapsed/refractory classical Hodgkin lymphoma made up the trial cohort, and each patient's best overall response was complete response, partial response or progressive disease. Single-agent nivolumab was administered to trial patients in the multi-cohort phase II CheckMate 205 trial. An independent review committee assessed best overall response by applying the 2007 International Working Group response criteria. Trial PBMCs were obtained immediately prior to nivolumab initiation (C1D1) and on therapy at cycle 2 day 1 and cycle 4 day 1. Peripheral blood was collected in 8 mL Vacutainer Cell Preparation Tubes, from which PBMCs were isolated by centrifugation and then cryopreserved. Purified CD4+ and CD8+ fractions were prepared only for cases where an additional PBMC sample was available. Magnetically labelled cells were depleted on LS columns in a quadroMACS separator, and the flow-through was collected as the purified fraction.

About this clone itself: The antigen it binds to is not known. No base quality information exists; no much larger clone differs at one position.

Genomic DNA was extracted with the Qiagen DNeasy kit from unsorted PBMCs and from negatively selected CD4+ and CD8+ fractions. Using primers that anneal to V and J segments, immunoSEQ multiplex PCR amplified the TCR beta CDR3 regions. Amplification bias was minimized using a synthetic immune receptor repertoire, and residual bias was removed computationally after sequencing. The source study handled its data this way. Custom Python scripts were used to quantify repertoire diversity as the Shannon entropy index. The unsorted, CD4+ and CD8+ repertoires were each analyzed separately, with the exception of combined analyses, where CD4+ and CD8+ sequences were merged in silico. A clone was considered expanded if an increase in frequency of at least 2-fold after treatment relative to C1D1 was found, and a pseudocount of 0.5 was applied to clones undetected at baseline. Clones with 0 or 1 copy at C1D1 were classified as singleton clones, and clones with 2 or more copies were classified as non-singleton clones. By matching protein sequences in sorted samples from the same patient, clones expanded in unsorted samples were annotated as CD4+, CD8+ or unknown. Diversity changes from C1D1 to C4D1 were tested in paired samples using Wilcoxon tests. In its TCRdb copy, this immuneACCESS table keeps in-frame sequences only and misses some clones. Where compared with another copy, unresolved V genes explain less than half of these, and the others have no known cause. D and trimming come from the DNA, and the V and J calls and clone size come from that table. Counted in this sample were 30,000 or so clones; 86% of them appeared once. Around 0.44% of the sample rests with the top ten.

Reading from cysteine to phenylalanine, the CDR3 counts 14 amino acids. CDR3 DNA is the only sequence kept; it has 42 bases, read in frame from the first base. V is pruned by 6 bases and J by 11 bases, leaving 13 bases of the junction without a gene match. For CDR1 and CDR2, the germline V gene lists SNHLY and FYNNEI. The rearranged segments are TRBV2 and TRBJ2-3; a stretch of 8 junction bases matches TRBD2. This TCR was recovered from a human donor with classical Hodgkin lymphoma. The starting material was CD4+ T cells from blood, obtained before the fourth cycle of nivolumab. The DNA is TGTGCCAGCAGCCTCGGGGGGGGCCTGTTGGGGCAGTATTTT. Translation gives CASSLGGGLLGQYF.